This passage covers 20 T cell receptor beta chains from one sample sequenced in a study of blood T cell repertoires in COVID-19. Sequenced by immunoSEQ multiplex PCR; TCRdb stores in-frame clones only, minus some. The sample shows a few hundred thousand clones, around 85% of them seen only once. The sequenced material came from PBMCs or T cells enriched from blood (not recorded which). These receptors all stem from a woman between 55 and 75 years old who had recovered from COVID-19.

The chain carries TRBV5-1 and TRBJ2-6, with D maybe TRBD1 (6 bases). V was cut by 0 bases and J by 0 bases, with 16 bases left in between. The CDR3 has 19 amino acids. Germline CDR1 is SGHRS and CDR2 is YFSETQ. CDR3 residues: CASSLVGRGTNSGANVLTF. The CDR3 nucleotides are TGCGCCAGCAGCTTGGTGGGCAGGGGAACGAACTCTGGGGCCAACGTCCTGACTTTC.

This clone was counted many times. The gene calls are TRBV19 and TRBJ2-2, with TRBD1 as a possible D gene (6 bases). CDR3 length: 16 amino acids. Germline assignment: CDR1 LNHDA and CDR2 SQIVND (reference sequence). With 10 bases removed from V and 0 bases from J, the gap between germline ends came to 18 bases. Here the CDR3 reads CATPRAGQSNTGELFF. The DNA for the CDR3 is TGTGCCACTCCCAGAGCAGGACAGTCGAACACCGGGGAGCTGTTTTTT. Supplemented by reference TRBV19 and TRBJ2-2, the full variable domain reads DGGITQSPKYLFRKEGQNVTLSCEQNLNHDAMYWYRQDPGQGLRLIYYSQIVNDFQKGDIAEGYSVSREKKESFPLTVTSAQKNPTAFYLCATPRAGQSNTGELFFGEGSRLTVL.

The count of this clone is one. The rearrangement links TRBV5-4 to TRBJ1-4; 7 bases are shared with TRBD1. The V segment lost 2 bases and the J segment 8 bases; nucleotides outside the gene matches: 6. Germline V CDR1 and CDR2: SGHNT, YYREEE (reference sequence). CDR3 length: 14 amino acids. CDR3 residues: CASSFGQESEKLFF. In DNA, the CDR3 is TGTGCCAGCAGCTTTGGACAGGAATCCGAAAAACTGTTTTTT. The entire variable domain, with the rest obtained from reference TRBV5-4 and TRBJ1-4, is as follows: ETGVTQSPTHLIKTRGQQVTLRCSSQSGHNTVSWYQQALGQGPQFIFQYYREEENGRGNFPPRFSGLQFPNYSSELNVNALELDDSALYLCASSFGQESEKLFFGSGTQLSVL.

A note on this clone: Other nucleotide sequences from this sample produce the same CDR3. V gene TRBV29-1 combines with J gene TRBJ2-3; D is unclear. V shed 3 bases and J shed 0 bases, with 4 bases lying between them. CDR1 SQVTM and CDR2 ANQGSEA come from the germline V gene. The CDR3 sequence is 12 residues long. The CDR3 DNA reads as TGCAGCGTTGACCCGAGCACAGATACGCAGTATTTT. This codes for CSVDPSTDTQYF.

CDR3 DNA: TGTGCCAGCAGCTTGCGGACCTATAATTCACCCCTCCACTTT. Translation: CASSLRTYNSPLHF. The J gene is TRBJ1-6, the V gene TRBV3-1 (or the pseudogene TRBV3-2), with D unresolved. Germline CDR1 and CDR2: LGHDT and YNNKEL (reference sequence). The CDR3 runs to 14 residues. Trimming cost V 5 bases and J 2 bases, with 7 bases left between them.

The rearrangement uses TRBV10-1 and TRBJ2-3, with TRBD2 matching 8 bases. Per the germline V gene, CDR1 is WNHNN and CDR2 is SYGVQD (reference sequence). The CDR3 runs 16 residues. V trimming: 4 bases; J trimming: 1 base; junction bases outside the gene matches: 7. The DNA for the CDR3 is TGCGCCAGCAGTGCGGGACTAGGGGTCGGCACAGATACGCAGTATTTT. Amino acid sequence: CASSAGLGVGTDTQYF.

The chain combines TRBV6-5 with TRBJ1-1; no clear D. The CDR3 runs to 15 residues. Trimming took 0 bases from V and 3 from J, leaving 11 bases between them. In germline, CDR1 is MNHEY, CDR2 SVGAGI. The CDR3 spells CASSYSAGKDTEAFF. CDR3 bases: TGTGCCAGCAGTTACTCGGCGGGAAAGGACACTGAAGCTTTCTTT.

The chain joins TRBV7-8 to TRBJ1-1; 8 bases line up with TRBD1. CDR1 SGHVS and CDR2 FQNEAQ come from the germline V gene. The ends lost 3 bases at V and 2 bases at J; junction bases unmatched: 2. This CDR3 region has 14 residues. The CDR3 here is CASSLDRENTEAFF. CDR3 coding DNA: TGTGCCAGCAGCTTGGACAGGGAAAACACTGAAGCTTTCTTT.

The chain carries TRBV7-7 and TRBJ2-5; TRBD2 aligns across 7 bases. Germline assignment: CDR1 SSHAT and CDR2 FNYEAQ (reference sequence). There are 14 residues in the CDR3. V trimming: 5 bases; J trimming: 3 bases; junction bases outside the gene matches: 6. CDR3 in DNA: TGTGCCAGCAGCCTTACTAGCGTCAAAGAGACCCAGTACTTC. Protein: CASSLTSVKETQYF.

The rearrangement links TRBV19 to TRBJ1-6; D is unresolved. The ends were cut back, 3 bases at V and 8 bases at J, with 11 bases in the middle. The CDR3 covers 14 residues. CDR1 and CDR2 from the germline V gene are LNHDA and SQIVND (reference sequence). CDR3 loop: CASSIPGDDSPLHF. The CDR3 DNA is TGTGCCAGTAGTATCCCCGGGGATGATTCACCCCTCCACTTT.

The genes are TRBV2 and TRBJ2-7; 8 bases map to TRBD1. The CDR3 has 14 residues. In germline, CDR1 is SNHLY, CDR2 FYNNEI. After removal of 3 bases from V and 1 base from J, the junction contained 2 bases not matched to a gene. The CDR3: CASSDQGASYEQYF. As DNA, the CDR3 is TGTGCCAGCAGTGATCAGGGGGCATCCTACGAGCAGTACTTC.

The V call is TRBV5-1, the J call TRBJ2-2; D not resolved. V dropped 7 bases and J dropped 1 base, with 11 bases sitting between them. Germline lookup yields CDR1 SGHRS and CDR2 YFSETQ. This CDR3 is built from 14 residues. CDR3 nucleotides: TGCGCCAGCGAGGTGTATCTGAACACCGGGGAGCTGTTTTTT. It yields the protein CASEVYLNTGELFF.

The chain carries TRBV3-1 (or the pseudogene TRBV3-2) and TRBJ1-2; D gene ambiguous. V lost 0 bases to trimming and J lost 4 bases, with 6 bases between them. Germline values: CDR1 LGHDT, CDR2 YNNKEL (reference sequence). The length of the CDR3 is 13 residues. CDR3 coding DNA: TGTGCCAGCAGCCAAGATTGGGCCTATGGCTACACCTTC. This gives the protein CASSQDWAYGYTF.

The chain employs TRBV20-1 and TRBJ2-3; 8 bases line up with TRBD2. The V gene's germline CDR1 is DFQATT and CDR2 SNEGSKA (reference sequence). This CDR3 region has 14 residues. With V trimmed by 3 bases and J by 6 bases, 8 bases remained unmatched. CDR3: CSASLAGSLDTQYF. CDR3 DNA: TGCAGTGCTAGTTTAGCGGGGTCATTGGATACGCAGTATTTT.

V gene TRBV5-6 combines with J gene TRBJ2-5, with TRBD2 matching 8 bases. Germline loops: CDR1 SGHDT, CDR2 YYEEEE. The CDR3 spans 16 residues. The V gene end was trimmed by 4 bases and the J gene end by 5 bases; junction bases not matched to a gene: 13. CDR3 sequence (DNA): TGTGCCAGCAGCCCGACCGGACTAGCTGTCCAGGAGACCCAGTACTTC. It encodes CASSPTGLAVQETQYF.

The genes are TRBV25-1 and TRBJ1-4; D is possibly TRBD1 (5 bases). V was cut by 1 base and J by 6 bases, with 6 bases left in between. The CDR3 has 13 residues. Looked up from germline, CDR1 is MGHDK and CDR2 is SYGVNS. The CDR3 is CASSEWGDEKLFF. CDR3 sequence (DNA): TGTGCCAGCAGTGAATGGGGGGATGAAAAACTGTTTTTT.

Worth noting for this clone: Other DNA sequences of this sample code for an identical CDR3. V and J are TRBV19 and TRBJ1-5, with D perhaps matching TRBD1 (5 bases). The CDR3 consists of 14 residues. CDR1 is LNHDA and CDR2 is SQIVND in the germline V gene (reference sequence). Trimming shortened V by 6 bases and J by 4 bases, and 13 bases separated the two germline ends. The CDR3 DNA sequence: TGTGCCAGTAGACGGGGGTGGGGGAATCAGCCCCAGCATTTT. Protein sequence: CASRRGWGNQPQHF.

This chain joins TRBV6-4 and TRBJ1-1, with D unresolved. The CDR3 is made up of 14 amino acids. V was clipped by 2 bases and J by 0 bases, with 7 bases between them. Looked up from germline, CDR1 is MRHNA and CDR2 is SNTAGT. The CDR3 reads CASSDSSMNTEAFF. CDR3 nucleotide sequence: TGTGCCAGCAGTGACAGCTCAATGAACACTGAAGCTTTCTTT.

This chain connects TRBV24-1 to TRBJ1-2, with TRBD1 matching over 7 bases. CDR1 KGHDR and CDR2 SFDVKD come from the germline V gene. With V trimmed by 2 bases and J by 5 bases, 4 bases remained unmatched. The CDR3 extends over 14 amino acids. The CDR3 spells CATSDWDSEYGYTF. Here the CDR3 DNA reads TGTGCCACCAGTGATTGGGACAGTGAATATGGCTACACCTTC.

The rearrangement joins TRBV5-1 to TRBJ2-7, with 8 bases fitting TRBD2. The CDR3 consists of 15 residues. Germline values: CDR1 SGHRS, CDR2 YFSETQ. After removal of 0 bases from V and 0 bases from J, the junction contained 2 bases not matched to a gene. The CDR3 region is CASSLGGTSSYEQYF. The CDR3 DNA reads TGCGCCAGCAGCTTGGGGGGGACTAGCTCCTACGAGCAGTACTTC.